A selection of T cell receptor beta chains follows, all from one sample in a study of T cells in Graves' hyperthyroidism and ophthalmopathy. TCRdb fed the multiplex PCR reads into MiXCR, producing one record per CDR3 protein. The sample includes about 580,000 distinct CDR3 sequences, approximately 15% of them seen just once. The sequencing sample was made of blood. These receptors were obtained from a woman aged 30 to 39 with Graves' hyperthyroidism that later progressed to Graves' ophthalmopathy. Each CDR3 is given with its conserved first and last residue. D genes are given only for firm matches. Only part of the rows carry a size: once, few, many, or a class if the clone is expanded.

d_gene,abundance,j_gene,v_gene,CDR3aa,CDR3nt
NA,many,TRBJ1-1,TRBV20-1,CSTRLRVTEAFF,TGCAGTACTCGACTCAGGGTCACTGAAGCTTTCTTT
NA,NA,TRBJ1-1,TRBV12-3/TRBV12-4,CASSSRAGPHTEAFF,TGTGCCAGCAGTTCGCGGGCAGGGCCGCACACTGAAGCTTTCTTT
NA,many,TRBJ2-3,TRBV7-7,CASSIGGVDTQYF,TGTGCTAGCAGCATAGGAGGAGTTGATACGCAGTATTTT
NA,NA,TRBJ2-7,TRBV12-3/TRBV12-4,CASSPRVPNYEQYF,TGTGCCAGCAGTCCCCGGGTCCCGAATTACGAGCAGTACTTC
NA,many,TRBJ2-2,TRBV19,CASSMTGRGNTGELFF,TGTGCCAGTAGTATGACCGGGAGAGGGAACACCGGGGAGCTGTTTTTT
NA,NA,TRBJ2-4,TRBV29-1,CSVGDLLAKNIQYF,TGCAGCGTTGGGGACTTACTAGCCAAAAACATTCAGTACTTC
TRBD2,few,TRBJ2-1,TRBV4-1,CASSPPGGREGYEQFF,TGCGCCAGCAGCCCCCCCGGAGGGCGGGAGGGCTATGAGCAGTTCTTC
TRBD2,NA,TRBJ2-1,TRBV12-5,CASGGLAGARASFNEQFF,TGTGCTAGTGGTGGACTAGCGGGAGCCCGCGCCTCCTTCAATGAGCAGTTCTTC
NA,many,TRBJ1-1,TRBV6-1,CASSVTRYTEAFF,TGTGCCAGCAGTGTGACACGTTACACTGAAGCTTTCTTT
TRBD2,many,TRBJ2-7,TRBV2,CASKIAGGDLYEQYF,TGTGCCAGCAAAATAGCGGGAGGGGACCTCTACGAGCAGTACTTC
NA,many,TRBJ2-1,TRBV20-1,CSARNPLGDEQFF,TGCAGTGCTAGAAACCCCCTCGGCGATGAGCAGTTCTTC
TRBD1,NA,TRBJ2-7,TRBV7-8,CASSEGTSVFVGDREFYEQYF,TGTGCCAGCAGCGAAGGAACCTCCGTGTTCGTCGGGGACAGGGAGTTCTACGAGCAGTACTTC
TRBD1,many,TRBJ2-7,TRBV9,CASSPRQGSYEQYF,TGTGCCAGCAGCCCCCGACAGGGCTCCTACGAGCAGTACTTC
TRBD1,NA,TRBJ1-6,TRBV10-3,CAISARQGVNSPLHF,TGTGCCATCAGTGCCCGACAGGGGGTTAATTCACCCCTCCACTTT
TRBD1,many,TRBJ2-1,TRBV5-5,CASGQGTGEYNEQFF,TGTGCCAGCGGCCAGGGGACAGGGGAGTACAATGAGCAGTTCTTC
TRBD1,NA,TRBJ1-1,TRBV29-1,CSLGQGDDMNTEAFF,TGCAGCTTGGGACAGGGAGACGACATGAACACTGAAGCTTTCTTT
NA,many,TRBJ2-7,TRBV2,CASRADVYEQYF,TGTGCCAGCAGAGCAGATGTCTACGAGCAGTACTTC
NA,many,TRBJ2-7,TRBV5-5,CASSGPGQFYEQYF,TGTGCCAGCAGCGGGCCGGGGCAGTTCTACGAGCAGTACTTC
NA,many,TRBJ2-6,TRBV28,CASSSPGRSGANVLTF,TGTGCCAGCAGTTCCCCGGGGAGGTCTGGGGCCAACGTCCTGACTTTC
NA,NA,TRBJ2-7,TRBV30,CAWSGTDYRYEQYF,TGTGCCTGGAGTGGGACAGATTATCGATACGAGCAGTACTTC
TRBD1,NA,TRBJ1-5,TRBV20-1,CSAQGQVNQPQHF,TGCAGTGCTCAGGGACAGGTCAATCAGCCCCAGCATTTT
TRBD2,many,TRBJ2-1,TRBV18,CASSPTSTNEQFF,TGTGCCAGCTCACCGACTAGCACCAATGAGCAGTTCTTC
NA,many,TRBJ1-6,TRBV6-5,CASSYTGDSPLHF,TGTGCCAGCAGTTACACGGGGGATTCACCCCTCCACTTT
NA,few,TRBJ2-7,TRBV5-1,CASSSAGRSYEQYF,TGCGCCAGCAGCTCCGCGGGACGGTCCTACGAGCAGTACTTC
NA,many,TRBJ1-6,TRBV3-1,CASSQDVRLNSPLHF,TGTGCCAGCAGCCAAGATGTCCGGCTTAATTCACCCCTCCACTTT
TRBD1,many,TRBJ1-2,TRBV7-2,CASSSTGGRSGYTF,TGTGCCAGCAGCTCGACAGGGGGGCGTAGCGGCTACACCTTC
TRBD1,many,TRBJ1-2,TRBV7-8,CASSLEGQGLGYGYTF,TGTGCCAGCAGCTTAGAGGGACAGGGCCTCGGGTATGGCTACACCTTC
TRBD2,many,TRBJ2-3,TRBV29-1,CSVEGLAGTDTQYF,TGCAGCGTTGAAGGACTAGCGGGGACAGATACGCAGTATTTT
NA,many,TRBJ1-4,TRBV30,CAWNSREKLFF,TGTGCCTGGAATTCACGCGAAAAACTGTTTTTT
NA,NA,TRBJ2-3,TRBV6-1,CASSEAPRGTQYF,TGTGCCAGCAGTGAAGCCCCCCGGGGTACGCAGTATTTT
TRBD1,many,TRBJ2-5,TRBV7-8,CASSLSGTGVETQYF,TGTGCCAGCAGCTTAAGCGGGACAGGGGTTGAGACCCAGTACTTC
NA,many,TRBJ1-3,TRBV9,CASSVEVDSGNTIYF,TGTGCCAGCAGCGTAGAGGTGGATTCTGGAAACACCATATATTTT
TRBD1,few,TRBJ2-2,TRBV7-9,CASSSNRDRGTTGELFF,TGTGCCAGCAGCTCTAACCGGGACAGGGGTACGACCGGGGAGCTGTTTTTT
TRBD1,NA,TRBJ1-5,TRBV27,CASSLGGQGRRQPQHF,TGTGCCAGTAGTCTTGGGGGACAGGGCCGCCGTCAGCCCCAGCATTTT
TRBD1,many,TRBJ1-6,TRBV6-1,CASRQQGNSPLHF,TGTGCCAGCAGACAACAGGGGAATTCACCCCTCCACTTT
NA,many,TRBJ2-7,TRBV24-1,CATSDTSYEQYF,TGTGCCACCAGTGATACCTCCTACGAGCAGTACTTC
NA,many,TRBJ1-1,TRBV5-1,CASSSPYELNTEAFF,TGCGCCAGCAGCTCTCCTTACGAACTGAACACTGAAGCTTTCTTT
NA,many,TRBJ1-2,TRBV27,CASRGDTNYGYTF,TGTGCCAGCAGGGGGGACACCAACTATGGCTACACCTTC
NA,many,TRBJ2-7,TRBV2,CASSEGASVTYEQYF,TGTGCCAGCAGTGAAGGGGCTAGCGTAACCTACGAGCAGTACTTC
NA,many,TRBJ2-7,TRBV18,CASSPPESRGYEQYF,TGTGCCAGCTCACCACCCGAGAGCAGGGGATACGAGCAGTACTTC
NA,many,TRBJ2-5,TRBV7-2,CASSTRGGEGETQYF,TGTGCCAGCAGCACTCGAGGGGGAGAAGGAGAGACCCAGTACTTC
TRBD2,many,TRBJ2-1,TRBV10-3,CAIRKREEDNEQFF,TGTGCCATCAGGAAGCGGGAGGAGGACAATGAGCAGTTCTTC
TRBD1,few,TRBJ2-1,TRBV6-1,CASSSDRGPYNEQFF,TGTGCCAGCAGCTCGGACAGGGGGCCCTACAATGAGCAGTTCTTC
TRBD2,NA,TRBJ2-5,TRBV3-1,CASSPRGLAVQETEYF,TGTGCCAGCAGCCCCCGGGGACTAGCGGTCCAAGAGACCGAGTACTTC
NA,many,TRBJ1-6,TRBV7-2,CASSLDGGLGSPLHF,TGTGCCAGCAGCTTAGACGGGGGCCTGGGTTCACCCCTCCACTTT
NA,NA,TRBJ2-1,TRBV25-1,CASIEEFF,TGTGCCAGCATAGAGGAGTTCTTC
NA,many,TRBJ2-5,TRBV12-3/TRBV12-4,CATSWNQETQYF,TGTGCCACCTCGTGGAACCAAGAGACCCAGTACTTC